This T cell receptor (beta chain) was obtained from a study of CD8+ T cells in alopecia areata. Study-level information: Percent affected scalp area, the SALT score, rated treated patients' severity.

Study findings and constraints: Administration of tofacitinib significantly diminished scalp clonality and expanded CD8+ clones within the top 100. Many expanded lesional clones remained in scalp and blood on tofacitinib.

Germline CDR1 and CDR2: MDHEN and SYDVKM. The CDR3 runs to 12 residues. V was clipped by 5 bases and J by 6 bases, with 10 bases between them. After isolation, RNA underwent reverse transcription to generate cDNA as the sequencing template. Profiling relied on immunoSEQ multiplex PCR, and the TCRdb table lists in-frame clones only, not all of them. The sample lists around 270,000 clones, more than 45% seen once, with over 1.5% in the top ten. Regarding treatment: oral pan-JAK inhibitor, 5-10 mg twice daily. Using a FACSAria, the CD4+ and CD8+ T cells were sorted from the PBMCs. Concerning this clone itself: Its antigen is currently unknown.

The material sequenced was CD4+ T cells sorted from blood, taken at week 24, from a patient treated with tofacitinib. The origin of this receptor is a human donor with alopecia areata. This sequence joins TRBV28 and TRBJ2-5; D gene ambiguous. The CDR3, as DNA: TGTGCCAGCAGTCCCCCCGCCCAGACCCAGTACTTC. It yields the protein CASSPPAQTQYF.